A single sample gave rise to the 26 T cell receptor beta chains below, sequenced in a study of early T cells in non-severe SARS-CoV-2 infection. TCRdb called the 5' RACE reads again in MiXCR, with one record for every CDR3 protein. The table includes about 31,000 distinct CDR3 sequences, around 6.9% detected once. The sequencing here drew on whole blood, taken at baseline. These receptors were obtained from an adult who was a healthcare worker with PCR-confirmed SARS-CoV-2 infection or an uninfected control (not recorded which).

This clonotype was detected only a few times. The rearrangement uses TRBV25-1 and TRBJ1-1; D is ambiguous. Germline-derived CDR1 and CDR2 are MGHDK and SYGVNS. Deletions cut 5 bases from V and 0 bases from J, with 10 bases between. The CDR3 is made up of 14 amino acids. For the CDR3, the DNA is TGTGCCAGCAGTAAGCACCAAATGAACACTGAAGCTTTCTTT. Translation: CASSKHQMNTEAFF.

V gene TRBV9 combines with J gene TRBJ2-7; the D is unclear. Germline V lookup: CDR1 SGDLS, CDR2 YYNGEE. This CDR3 has 13 residues. V was cut by 3 bases and J by 4 bases, with 11 bases left in between. The CDR3 here is CASSAGAAYEQYF. CDR3 sequence (DNA): TGTGCCAGCAGCGCTGGCGCGGCGTACGAGCAGTACTTC.

This chain uses TRBV7-9 with TRBJ2-1; no reliable D call. This CDR3 has 14 amino acids. V was cut by 1 base and J by 5 bases, with 9 bases left in between. Germline V CDR1 and CDR2: SEHNR, FQNEAQ (reference sequence). The CDR3 coding sequence is TGTGCCAGCAGCTTAGTCTCGGTCCACAATGAGCAGTTCTTC. This sequence encodes CASSLVSVHNEQFF.

The V call is TRBV12-3 or TRBV12-4, the J call TRBJ2-7; D may match TRBD1 or TRBD2 (5 bases each). Trimming removed 6 bases at V and 6 bases at J, with 15 bases between. The CDR3 contains 13 residues. The CDR3 sequence: CASRRTFAGEQYF. CDR3 nucleotides: TGTGCCAGCAGACGGACATTCGCGGGCGAGCAGTACTTC.

This clonotype was observed many times. The rearrangement uses TRBV12-3 or TRBV12-4 and TRBJ1-1; D uncertain. The CDR3 is made up of 13 amino acids. V was clipped by 1 base and J by 0 bases, with 3 bases between them. CDR3 region: CASSLVVNTEAFF. The CDR3 DNA reads TGTGCCAGCAGTTTAGTTGTGAACACTGAAGCTTTCTTT.

The J gene is TRBJ2-7, the V gene TRBV29-1; a weak D match, TRBD1 (6 bases). The V end lost 7 bases, the J end lost 2 bases, and 12 bases lay between the germline ends. The CDR3 has 12 amino acids. Germline V gene data show CDR1 as SQVTM and CDR2 as ANQGSEA. The CDR3 here is CSAGTQTYEQYF. The CDR3 DNA reads TGCAGCGCCGGGACACAGACCTACGAGCAGTACTTC.

In this sample, this clonotype turned up many times. The chain couples TRBV7-9 to TRBJ2-1; D tentatively fits TRBD1 or TRBD2 (5 bases each). Trimming cost V 2 bases and J 7 bases, with 15 bases left between them. The CDR3 extends over 15 amino acids. Looked up from germline, CDR1 is SEHNR and CDR2 is FQNEAQ (reference sequence). This CDR3 reads CASSLFRDRPNEQFF. Written as DNA, the CDR3 is TGTGCCAGCAGCTTATTTCGGGACCGGCCTAATGAGCAGTTCTTC. The variable domain in full, completed from reference TRBV7-9 and TRBJ2-1, reads DTGVSQNPRHKITKRGQNVTFRCDPISEHNRLYWYRQTLGQGPEFLTYFQNEAQLEKSRLLSDRFSAERPKGSFSTLEIQRTEQGDSAMYLCASSLFRDRPNEQFFGPGTRLTVL.

The chain has TRBV6-5 and TRBJ2-7, with TRBD1 matching over 7 bases. Germline CDR1 MNHEY, CDR2 SVGAGI. V lost 5 bases, J lost 4 bases, and 5 bases stayed unmatched. The CDR3 sequence is 13 residues long. CDR3 in DNA: TGTGCCAGCAGTAGGGACAGATTATACGAGCAGTACTTC. Residues: CASSRDRLYEQYF.

This clonotype was counted at least ten times. The chain carries TRBV11-2 and TRBJ2-3; D remains unclear. In germline, CDR1 is SGHAT, CDR2 FQNNGV. The CDR3 contains 14 residues. V was pared by 0 bases and J by 4 bases, with 8 bases between. The CDR3 nucleotides are TGTGCCAGCAGCTTAGACCTGGACGCAGATACGCAGTATTTT. Translation: CASSLDLDADTQYF.

This clonotype was observed at least ten times. The chain combines TRBV7-9 with TRBJ1-1, with unresolved D. This CDR3 has 14 residues. CDR1 is SEHNR, CDR2 FQNEAQ, per germline (reference sequence). V was clipped by 2 bases and J by 7 bases, with 14 bases between them. For the CDR3, the DNA is TGTGCCAGCAGCTTATTGGCCGCGGGGATTGAAGCTTTCTTT. Protein product: CASSLLAAGIEAFF.

This clonotype was seen more than once but under ten times. The genes are TRBV2 and TRBJ2-2, with D possibly TRBD1 on 5 matching bases. The CDR3 extends over 14 amino acids. Germline-derived CDR1 and CDR2 are SNHLY and FYNNEI. V shed 10 bases and J shed 0 bases, with 12 bases lying between them. CDR3 loop: CAILQGANTGELFF. The CDR3 DNA reads TGTGCCATCCTGCAGGGTGCGAACACCGGGGAGCTGTTTTTT.

This chain uses TRBV5-4 with TRBJ1-6; TRBD1 aligns across 8 bases. This CDR3 region has 16 residues. Germline CDR1 SGHNT, CDR2 YYREEE (reference sequence). V dropped 0 bases and J dropped 9; count of bases not matched to a gene: 8. CDR3 amino acids: CASSLGVSGGISPLHF. In DNA form, the CDR3 reads TGTGCCAGCAGCTTGGGGGTCTCAGGGGGCATTTCACCCCTCCACTTT.

This clonotype appeared many times. The CDR3, as DNA: TGCAGTGCTAGTGAGGGTCAGGCCAAGAGCTCCTACGAGCAGTACTTC. This sequence encodes CSASEGQAKSSYEQYF. J is TRBJ2-7 and V is TRBV20-1; possible D gene TRBD2, 5 bases. Trimming pared 3 bases from V and 0 bases from J, leaving 18 bases between. CDR1 DFQATT and CDR2 SNEGSKA come from the germline V gene (reference sequence). The CDR3 loop spans 16 amino acids.

The chain joins TRBV7-9 to TRBJ2-5, with D perhaps TRBD1 (5 bases). The CDR3 is 14 amino acids. The V end was cut by 5 bases, the J end by 3 bases, with 13 bases between. CDR1 is SEHNR and CDR2 is FQNEAQ in the germline V gene (reference sequence). The CDR3: CASSPGQGEETQYF. The CDR3 DNA follows: TGTGCCAGCAGCCCTGGACAAGGCGAAGAGACCCAGTACTTC.

The chain links TRBV6-2 or TRBV6-3 to TRBJ2-3; D uncertain. Trimming shortened V by 6 bases and J by 7 bases, and 20 bases separated the two germline ends. Per germline, CDR1 MNHEY and CDR2 SVGEGT. The CDR3 runs to 15 residues. CDR3 bases: TGTGCCAGCAGCTCTCCCCGGACCCTAGACCATACGCAGTATTTT. Its translation: CASSSPRTLDHTQYF.

The V gene is TRBV5-1, the J gene TRBJ2-5; D remains ambiguous. The CDR3 runs 13 residues. V dropped 1 base and J dropped 0 bases, with 4 bases sitting between them. Looked up from germline, CDR1 is SGHRS and CDR2 is YFSETQ. Here the CDR3 DNA reads TGCGCCAGCAGCTTGACACACCAAGAGACCCAGTACTTC. Residues: CASSLTHQETQYF.

For this clonotype: Possible read error: a much larger clone is one base away. This rearrangement joins TRBV5-1 to TRBJ2-7; the D gene is possibly TRBD2 (6 bases). There are 15 residues in the CDR3. With 2 bases removed from V and 0 bases from J, the gap between germline ends came to 12 bases. Germline-derived CDR1 and CDR2 are SGHRS and YFSETQ. The CDR3 spells CASSFRDGSSYEQYF. DNA for the CDR3: TGCGCCAGCAGCTTCCGGGACGGGAGCTCCTACGAGCAGTACTTC.

This chain connects TRBV5-1 to TRBJ2-2; 9 nucleotides align to TRBD1. V was clipped by 4 bases and J by 1 base; unmatched bases: 5. The CDR3 is made up of 16 amino acids. CDR1 is SGHRS and CDR2 is YFSETQ in the germline V gene. The CDR3 protein is CASSVGDRENTGELFF. The CDR3 bases are TGCGCCAGCAGCGTAGGGGACAGGGAGAACACCGGGGAGCTGTTTTTT.

This clonotype was picked up a small number of times. This chain connects TRBV29-1 to TRBJ2-7; the D gene is possibly TRBD2 (6 bases). CDR3 length: 14 residues. The V end lost 4 bases, the J end lost 2 bases, and 15 bases lay between the germline ends. Germline CDR1 is SQVTM and CDR2 is ANQGSEA. The CDR3 region has the DNA TGCAGCGTTGGACCTCTCGCGGGAACCTACGAGCAGTACTTC. This codes for CSVGPLAGTYEQYF.

The CDR3 region has the DNA TGTGCCAGCAGCTTAGCGGGAATTTCCTACAATGAGCAGTTCTTC. This sequence encodes CASSLAGISYNEQFF. This sequence joins TRBV7-8 and TRBJ2-1; D call uncertain. V was shortened by 0 bases and J by 1 base, with 7 bases between the two germline ends. CDR1 and CDR2 from the germline V gene are SGHVS and FQNEAQ. This CDR3 has 15 amino acids.

This clonotype was observed many times. CDR3: CSAPIGGGETQYF. CDR3 coding DNA: TGCAGTGCTCCTATCGGGGGCGGAGAGACCCAGTACTTC. The J gene is TRBJ2-5, the V gene TRBV20-1; the D gene could be TRBD1 or TRBD2 (6 bases each). Between the trimmed V and J ends, which lost 5 bases and 4 bases, there was a span of 14 bases. There are 13 residues in the CDR3. The germline gives CDR1 DFQATT, CDR2 SNEGSKA (reference sequence).

The gene calls are TRBV5-5 and TRBJ2-1, with a possible D match to TRBD2 (6 bases). Trimming took 2 bases from V and 2 from J, leaving 11 bases between them. The germline V gene encodes CDR1 SGHKS and CDR2 YYEKEE (reference sequence). CDR3 length equals 15 residues. The DNA for the CDR3 is TGTGCCAGCAGCTTTATTGGGGGGACCTACAATGAGCAGTTCTTC. Its translation: CASSFIGGTYNEQFF.

This clonotype was counted only a few times. J is TRBJ1-1 and V is TRBV7-9; possible D gene TRBD1, 5 bases. V dropped 2 bases and J dropped 4 bases, with 8 bases sitting between them. Looked up from germline, CDR1 is SEHNR and CDR2 is FQNEAQ (reference sequence). This CDR3 has 13 residues. DNA of the CDR3: TGTGCCAGCAGCTTAAAAGGGGCCACTGAAGCTTTCTTT. Translation gives CASSLKGATEAFF.

The genes are TRBV28 and TRBJ2-5, with 8 bases matching TRBD2. Germline V gene lookup returns CDR1 MDHEN and CDR2 SYDVKM. Germline trimming cut 7 bases from V and 5 bases from J; bases unmatched to any gene: 15. This CDR3 spans 16 amino acids. The CDR3 DNA is TGTGCCAGCACCCCCCGGCTAGCGGGCGGGGAGGAGACCCAGTACTTC. It codes for CASTPRLAGGEETQYF.

This clonotype came up a few times. One end of the junction fails to match germline, which may point to a read error. The V gene is TRBV28, the J gene TRBJ1-1, with a possible D match to TRBD1 (5 bases). This CDR3 spans 12 amino acids. In germline, CDR1 is MDHEN, CDR2 SYDVKM. CDR3 nucleotide sequence: TGTGCCAGCAGCCTGGGGGGGAAAGAAGTTTTCTTT. Residues: CASSLGGKEVFF.

The CDR3 reads CASSQGLGLAASYNEQFF. CDR3 DNA: TGTGCCAGCAGCCAAGGACTCGGCCTAGCGGCATCCTACAATGAGCAGTTCTTC. This chain joins TRBV3-1 and TRBJ2-1, with 7 bases that match TRBD2. This CDR3 is 18 amino acids long. J lost 1 base, V lost 1 base, and 10 bases had no gene match. CDR1 and CDR2 from the germline V gene are LGHDT and YNNKEL (reference sequence).